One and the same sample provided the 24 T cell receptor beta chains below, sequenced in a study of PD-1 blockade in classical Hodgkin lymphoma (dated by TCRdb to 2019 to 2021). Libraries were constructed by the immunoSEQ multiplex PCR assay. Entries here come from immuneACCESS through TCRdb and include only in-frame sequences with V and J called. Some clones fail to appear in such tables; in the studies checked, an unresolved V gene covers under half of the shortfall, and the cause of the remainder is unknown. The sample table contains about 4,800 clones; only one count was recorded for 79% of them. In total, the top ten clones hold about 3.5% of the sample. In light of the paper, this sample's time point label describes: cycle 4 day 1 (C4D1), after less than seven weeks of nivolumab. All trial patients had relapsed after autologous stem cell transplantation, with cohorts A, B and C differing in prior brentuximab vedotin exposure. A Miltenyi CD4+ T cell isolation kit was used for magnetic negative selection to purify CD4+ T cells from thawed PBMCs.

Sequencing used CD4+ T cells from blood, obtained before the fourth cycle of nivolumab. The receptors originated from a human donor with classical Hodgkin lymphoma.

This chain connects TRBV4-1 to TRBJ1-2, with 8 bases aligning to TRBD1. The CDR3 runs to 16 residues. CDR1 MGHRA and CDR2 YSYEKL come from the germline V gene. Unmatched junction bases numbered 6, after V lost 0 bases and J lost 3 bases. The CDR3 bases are TGCGCCAGCAGCCAAGATCGTCTGACAGGGGACTATGGCTACACCTTC. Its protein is CASSQDRLTGDYGYTF.

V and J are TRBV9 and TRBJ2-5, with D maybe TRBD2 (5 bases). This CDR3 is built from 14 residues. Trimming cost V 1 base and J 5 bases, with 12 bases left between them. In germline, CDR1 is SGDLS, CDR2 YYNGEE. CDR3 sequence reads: CASSVPGIGETQYF. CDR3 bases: TGTGCCAGCAGCGTACCGGGGATAGGCGAGACCCAGTACTTC.

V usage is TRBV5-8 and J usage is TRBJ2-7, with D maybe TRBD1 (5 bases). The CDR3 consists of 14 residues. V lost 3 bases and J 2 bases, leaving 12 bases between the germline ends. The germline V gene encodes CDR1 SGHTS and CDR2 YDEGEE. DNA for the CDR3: TGTGCCAGCAGCTCCTCCCGACAGACCTACGAGCAGTACTTC. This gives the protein CASSSSRQTYEQYF.

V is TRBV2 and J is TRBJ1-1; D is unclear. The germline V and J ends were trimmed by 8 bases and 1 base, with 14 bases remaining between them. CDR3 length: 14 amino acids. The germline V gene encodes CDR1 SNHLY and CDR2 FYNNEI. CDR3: CASLAGPANTEAFF. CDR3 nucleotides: TGTGCCAGCCTCGCCGGACCAGCGAACACTGAAGCTTTCTTT.

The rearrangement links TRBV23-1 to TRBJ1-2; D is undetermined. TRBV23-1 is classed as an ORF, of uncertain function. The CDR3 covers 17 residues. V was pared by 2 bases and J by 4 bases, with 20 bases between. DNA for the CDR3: TGCGCCAGCAGTCAAGATGCCCAGGTTCGAGATAGCTATGGCTACACCTTC. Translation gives CASSQDAQVRDSYGYTF.

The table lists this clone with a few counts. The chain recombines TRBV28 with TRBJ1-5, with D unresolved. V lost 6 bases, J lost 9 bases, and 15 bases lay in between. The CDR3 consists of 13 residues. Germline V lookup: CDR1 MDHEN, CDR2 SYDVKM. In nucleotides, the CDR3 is TGTGCCAGCAGCCAGGAGGCGAGAGGGCCCCAGCATTTT. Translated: CASSQEARGPQHF. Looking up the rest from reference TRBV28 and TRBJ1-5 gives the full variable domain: DVKVTQSSRYLVKRTGEKVFLECVQDMDHENMFWYRQDPGLGLRLIYFSYDVKMKEKGDIPEGYSVSREKKERFSLILESASTNQTSMYLCASSQEARGPQHFGDGTRLSIL.

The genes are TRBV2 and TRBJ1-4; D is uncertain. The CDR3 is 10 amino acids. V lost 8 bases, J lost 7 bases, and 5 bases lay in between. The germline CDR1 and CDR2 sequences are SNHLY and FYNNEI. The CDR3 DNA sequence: TGTGCCAGCGCCAGTGAAAAACTGTTTTTT. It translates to CASASEKLFF.

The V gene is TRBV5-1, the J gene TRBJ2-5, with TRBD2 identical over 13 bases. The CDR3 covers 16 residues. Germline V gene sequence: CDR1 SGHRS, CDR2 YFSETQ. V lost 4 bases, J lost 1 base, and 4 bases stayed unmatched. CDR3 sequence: CASSLGTSGAQETQYF. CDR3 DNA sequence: TGCGCCAGCAGCCTGGGGACTAGCGGGGCCCAAGAGACCCAGTACTTC.

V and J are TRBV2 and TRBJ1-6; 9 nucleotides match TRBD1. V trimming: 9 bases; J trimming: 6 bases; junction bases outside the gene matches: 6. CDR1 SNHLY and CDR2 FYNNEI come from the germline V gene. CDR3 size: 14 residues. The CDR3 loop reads CASAPGQGNSPLHF. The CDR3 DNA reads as TGTGCCAGTGCTCCGGGACAGGGTAATTCACCCCTCCACTTT.

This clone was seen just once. The CDR3 protein is CASSLAGSVANYGYTF. The DNA of the CDR3 is TGTGCCAGCAGCTTGGCCGGTTCAGTAGCTAACTATGGCTACACCTTC. This chain uses TRBV5-4 with TRBJ1-2; no clear D. CDR3 length: 16 residues. Trimming took 0 bases from V and 0 from J, leaving 12 bases between them. Germline CDR1 SGHNT, CDR2 YYREEE (reference sequence).

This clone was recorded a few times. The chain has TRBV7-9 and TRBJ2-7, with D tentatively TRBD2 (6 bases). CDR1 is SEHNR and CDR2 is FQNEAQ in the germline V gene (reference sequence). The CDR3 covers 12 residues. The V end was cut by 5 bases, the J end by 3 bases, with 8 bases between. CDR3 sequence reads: CASSLDYYEQYF. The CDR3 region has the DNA TGTGCCAGCAGCCTGGACTACTACGAGCAGTACTTC.

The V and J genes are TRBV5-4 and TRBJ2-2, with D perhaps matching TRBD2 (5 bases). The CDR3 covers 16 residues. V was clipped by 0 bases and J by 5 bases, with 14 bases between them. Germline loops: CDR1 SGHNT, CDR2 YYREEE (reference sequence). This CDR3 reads CASSLAPPGRTGELFF. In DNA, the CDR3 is TGTGCCAGCAGCTTGGCCCCCCCGGGAAGGACCGGGGAGCTGTTTTTT.

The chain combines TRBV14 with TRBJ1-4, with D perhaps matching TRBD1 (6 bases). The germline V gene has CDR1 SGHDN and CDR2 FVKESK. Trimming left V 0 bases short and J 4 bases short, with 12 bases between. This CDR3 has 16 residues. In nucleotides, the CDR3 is TGTGCCAGCAGCCAAGATGGGGCAGGGGTTAATGAAAAACTGTTTTTT. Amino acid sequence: CASSQDGAGVNEKLFF.

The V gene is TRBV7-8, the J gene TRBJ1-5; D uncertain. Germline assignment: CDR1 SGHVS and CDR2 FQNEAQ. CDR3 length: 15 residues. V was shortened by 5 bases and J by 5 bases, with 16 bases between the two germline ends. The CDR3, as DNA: TGTGCCAGCAGCAACGGAGGTGCTTGGGATCAGCCCCAGCATTTT. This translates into CASSNGGAWDQPQHF. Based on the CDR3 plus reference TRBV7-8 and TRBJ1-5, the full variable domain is GAGVSQSPRYKVAKRGQDVALRCDPISGHVSLFWYQQALGQGPEFLTYFQNEAQLDKSGLPSDRFFAERPEGSVSTLKIQRTQQEDSAVYLCASSNGGAWDQPQHFGDGTRLSIL.

In DNA, the CDR3 is TGCGCCAGCAGCCAAGATCCCCGGAGCTCCTATAATTCACCCCTCCACTTT. Translating gives CASSQDPRSSYNSPLHF. The rearrangement links TRBV4-3 to TRBJ1-6; unclear D gene. Germline V lookup: CDR1 LGHNA, CDR2 YSLEER. This CDR3 comprises 17 residues. Deletions cut 0 bases from V and 0 bases from J, with 9 bases between.

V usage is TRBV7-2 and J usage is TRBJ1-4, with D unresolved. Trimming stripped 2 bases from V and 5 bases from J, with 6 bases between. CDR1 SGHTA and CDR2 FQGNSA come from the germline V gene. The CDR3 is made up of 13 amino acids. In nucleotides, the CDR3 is TGTGCCAGCAGCTTATTACCAAATGAAAAACTGTTTTTT. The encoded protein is CASSLLPNEKLFF.

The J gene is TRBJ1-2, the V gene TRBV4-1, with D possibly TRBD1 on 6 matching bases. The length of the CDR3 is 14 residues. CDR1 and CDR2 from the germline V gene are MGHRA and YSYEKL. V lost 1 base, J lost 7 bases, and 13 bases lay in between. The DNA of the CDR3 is TGCGCCAGCAGCCAAGGTTGGGGGGCCGGTGGCTACACCTTC. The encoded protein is CASSQGWGAGGYTF.

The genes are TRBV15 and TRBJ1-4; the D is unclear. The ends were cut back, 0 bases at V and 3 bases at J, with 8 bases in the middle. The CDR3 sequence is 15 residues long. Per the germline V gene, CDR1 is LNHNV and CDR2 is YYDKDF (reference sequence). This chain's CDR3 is CATSRDLAANEKLFF. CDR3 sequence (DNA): TGTGCCACCAGCAGAGATTTGGCAGCTAATGAAAAACTGTTTTTT.

CDR3 amino acids: CASRRGGGNQPQHF. The CDR3 coding sequence is TGTGCCAGCCGACGAGGGGGAGGGAATCAGCCCCAGCATTTT. The chain recombines TRBV6-6 with TRBJ1-5; D might be TRBD1 (6 bases). V was shortened by 8 bases and J by 4 bases, with 15 bases between the two germline ends. Germline-derived CDR1 and CDR2 are MNHNY and SVGAGI (reference sequence). CDR3 length: 14 residues.

CDR3 nucleotides: TGTGCCAGCAGCTTAGAATGGGCTAGCGGGAAAAGCTACGAGCAGTACTTC. Protein sequence: CASSLEWASGKSYEQYF. This rearrangement joins TRBV7-2 to TRBJ2-7, with TRBD2 matching over 9 bases. Looked up from germline, CDR1 is SGHTA and CDR2 is FQGNSA. The CDR3 has 17 amino acids. Germline trimming cut 1 base from V and 3 bases from J; bases unmatched to any gene: 10.

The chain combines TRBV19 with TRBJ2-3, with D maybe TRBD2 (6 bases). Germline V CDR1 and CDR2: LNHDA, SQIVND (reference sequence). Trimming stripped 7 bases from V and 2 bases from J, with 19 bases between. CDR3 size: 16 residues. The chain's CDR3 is CASIPTPGLHTDTQYF. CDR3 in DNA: TGTGCCAGTATCCCTACCCCGGGACTCCACACAGATACGCAGTATTTT.

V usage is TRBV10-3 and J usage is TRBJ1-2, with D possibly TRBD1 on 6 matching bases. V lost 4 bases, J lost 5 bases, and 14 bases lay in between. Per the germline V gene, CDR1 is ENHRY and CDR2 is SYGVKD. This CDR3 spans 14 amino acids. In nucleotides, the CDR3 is TGTGCCATCAGTGTTGAAGGACAGACATATGGCTACACCTTC. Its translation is CAISVEGQTYGYTF.

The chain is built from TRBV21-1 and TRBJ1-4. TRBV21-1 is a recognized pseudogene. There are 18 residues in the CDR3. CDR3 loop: CASSNKEDGEMVNEKLFF. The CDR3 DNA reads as TGTGCCAGCAGCAACAAGGAGGACGGTGAGATGGTTAATGAAAAACTGTTTTTT.

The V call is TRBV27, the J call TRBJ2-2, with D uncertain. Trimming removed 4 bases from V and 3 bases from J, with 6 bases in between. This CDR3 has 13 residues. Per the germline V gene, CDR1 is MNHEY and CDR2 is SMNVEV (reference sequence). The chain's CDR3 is CASSSEYTGELFF. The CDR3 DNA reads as TGTGCCAGCAGTTCCGAGTACACCGGGGAGCTGTTTTTT.